These 30 T cell receptor beta chains came from one sample sequenced in a study of monozygotic twins with inflammatory bowel disease. Following a re-call of the 5' RACE reads, TCRdb has one entry per CDR3 protein and lacks DNA. The sample is made up of roughly 150,000 distinct CDR3 sequences, and the top ten hold under 3.5% of it. Sequencing input: blood. The receptor source for this set is a human donor with ulcerative colitis or Crohn's disease, or a healthy co-twin of an affected twin (not recorded which).

This chain links TRBV5-4 with TRBJ2-2. The germline V gene has CDR1 SGHNT and CDR2 YYREEE (reference sequence). The CDR3 contains 16 residues. CDR3 protein: CASSRADRRNTGELFF.

The genes are TRBV6-5 and TRBJ1-5; TCRdb picks TRBD1, but there is no DNA to check that call. The germline gives CDR1 MNHEY, CDR2 SVGAGI. The CDR3 contains 18 residues. CDR3 in amino acids: CASSSGTGTGYSNQPQHF.

The chain uses TRBV5-1 and TRBJ2-5; TCRdb returns TRBD1, unconfirmable since there is no DNA. This CDR3 has 13 residues. CDR1 SGHRS and CDR2 YFSETQ come from the germline V gene. CDR3 loop: CASQQGPQETQYF.

V usage is TRBV7-9 and J usage is TRBJ2-7; the D call from TCRdb, TRBD1, cannot be confirmed without DNA. This CDR3 has 14 amino acids. Germline CDR1 reads SEHNR; CDR2 reads FQNEAQ (reference sequence). The CDR3 sequence: CASSSTGGRDEQYF.

The chain combines TRBV15 with TRBJ2-1. Germline CDR1 reads LNHNV; CDR2 reads YYDKDF (reference sequence). This CDR3 comprises 14 residues. The CDR3 reads CATSRVRLEHEQFF.

The chain combines TRBV12-3 or TRBV12-4 with TRBJ1-1. The CDR3 spans 13 residues. The CDR3 is CASSLIGHTEAFF.

The chain employs TRBV6-2 or TRBV6-3 and TRBJ1-1. This CDR3 has 15 amino acids. Germline assignment: CDR1 MNHEY and CDR2 SVGEGT. The CDR3 loop reads CVSTRYRDGNTEAFF.

J is TRBJ1-5 and V is TRBV28. CDR3 size: 16 residues. Germline values: CDR1 MDHEN, CDR2 SYDVKM. The CDR3 region is CASSLFTDYSNQPQHF.

CDR3 sequence reads: CASSQEDGSNQPQHF. This chain links TRBV4-2 with TRBJ1-5. CDR1 is LGHNA and CDR2 is YNFKEQ in the germline V gene. CDR3 length: 15 residues.

The rearrangement uses TRBV6-1 and TRBJ2-7; as DNA is missing, the TRBD2 call by TCRdb cannot be tested. The CDR3 length is 14 residues. The germline V gene has CDR1 MNHNS and CDR2 SASEGT. This chain's CDR3 is CASILHRGSYEQYF.

The V gene is TRBV7-8, the J gene TRBJ2-3; TCRdb reports TRBD1, a call that lacks DNA to check it against. CDR1 is SGHVS and CDR2 is FQNEAQ in the germline V gene. CDR3 size: 15 residues. CDR3: CASSINRGPSDTQYF.

The gene calls are TRBV6-1 and TRBJ1-2; TCRdb's D gene call, TRBD1, goes unchecked for lack of DNA. The CDR3 spans 14 residues. The germline V gene encodes CDR1 MNHNS and CDR2 SASEGT. The CDR3 reads CASSRDREAYGYTF.

The V and J genes are TRBV3-1 and TRBJ1-6; TCRdb returns TRBD1, unconfirmable since there is no DNA. The CDR3 length is 15 residues. Per the germline V gene, CDR1 is LGHDT and CDR2 is YNNKEL (reference sequence). CDR3 sequence: CASSQTAGLKAPLHF. The whole variable domain, filled in from reference TRBV3-1 and TRBJ1-6, reads DTAVSQTPKYLVTQMGNDKSIKCEQNLGHDTMYWYKQDSKKFLKIMFSYNNKELIINETVPNRFSPKSPDKAHLNLHINSLELGDSAVYFCASSQTAGLKAPLHFGNGTRLTVT.

This chain connects TRBV27 to TRBJ2-2. The CDR3 contains 15 residues. Germline CDR1 MNHEY, CDR2 SMNVEV (reference sequence). The CDR3 is CASTQTVANTGELFF.

The gene calls are TRBV2 and TRBJ2-3; TCRdb gives TRBD1 as the D gene, but with no DNA this cannot be confirmed. CDR1 is SNHLY, CDR2 FYNNEI, per germline. This CDR3 region has 17 residues. The CDR3: CASSVPSGQGSTDTQYF.

The V call is TRBV5-6, the J call TRBJ2-1; TCRdb gives TRBD2 as the D gene, but with no DNA this cannot be confirmed. The CDR3 has 13 amino acids. Germline V gene data show CDR1 as SGHDT and CDR2 as YYEEEE. The CDR3 sequence is CASRATAGNEQFF.

The chain has TRBV28 and TRBJ1-1; TCRdb reports TRBD1, a call that lacks DNA to check it against. The length of the CDR3 is 15 residues. CDR1 is MDHEN and CDR2 is SYDVKM in the germline V gene. This chain's CDR3 is CASRPPGSESTEAFF.

The J gene is TRBJ2-7, the V gene TRBV5-1; TCRdb gives TRBD2 as the D gene, but with no DNA this cannot be confirmed. Per germline, CDR1 SGHRS and CDR2 YFSETQ. The CDR3 spans 14 residues. CDR3 protein: CASSAGLAGEEQYF.

The chain couples TRBV27 to TRBJ2-6; TCRdb's assignment of TRBD1 cannot be checked, as there is no DNA. The CDR3 sequence is 20 residues long. Germline V gene data show CDR1 as MNHEY and CDR2 as SMNVEV (reference sequence). The CDR3: CASSLGRGQGIFSGANVLTF.

V and J are TRBV5-4 and TRBJ1-2; the D gene TCRdb calls, TRBD1, cannot be checked with no DNA. CDR3 length: 18 residues. CDR1 and CDR2 from the germline V gene are SGHNT and YYREEE (reference sequence). This CDR3 is CASSPTIGTGRGYYGYTF. Using reference TRBV5-4 and TRBJ1-2 for the parts outside the CDR3, the full variable domain is ETGVTQSPTHLIKTRGQQVTLRCSSQSGHNTVSWYQQALGQGPQFIFQYYREEENGRGNFPPRFSGLQFPNYSSELNVNALELDDSALYLCASSPTIGTGRGYYGYTFGSGTRLTVV.

CDR3 sequence: CASSRAVNTEAFF. The J gene is TRBJ1-1, the V gene TRBV25-1; the D call of TRBD1 rests on TCRdb alone, since no DNA is present to check it. From germline, CDR1 is MGHDK and CDR2 SYGVNS. CDR3 size: 13 residues.

The V gene is TRBV5-4, the J gene TRBJ1-1; absent DNA, TCRdb's TRBD1 call cannot be checked. CDR3 length: 12 amino acids. Germline CDR1 and CDR2: SGHNT and YYREEE (reference sequence). The CDR3 loop is CASSRDRAEAFF. Looking up the rest from reference TRBV5-4 and TRBJ1-1 gives the full variable domain: ETGVTQSPTHLIKTRGQQVTLRCSSQSGHNTVSWYQQALGQGPQFIFQYYREEENGRGNFPPRFSGLQFPNYSSELNVNALELDDSALYLCASSRDRAEAFFGQGTRLTVV.

The chain joins TRBV6-1 to TRBJ2-7; TCRdb gives TRBD2 as the D gene, but with no DNA this cannot be confirmed. CDR1 and CDR2 (germline): MNHNS, SASEGT. This CDR3 comprises 14 residues. Here the CDR3 reads CASREASGPYEQYF.

The chain carries TRBV5-1 and TRBJ1-4; TCRdb outputs TRBD1, but without DNA this stays unchecked. The length of the CDR3 is 14 residues. Per the germline V gene, CDR1 is SGHRS and CDR2 is YFSETQ. This chain's CDR3 is CASSPGDNNEKLFF.

CDR3 residues: CASRSQGTKRETQYF. The rearrangement joins TRBV6-2 or TRBV6-3 to TRBJ2-5. The germline V gene encodes CDR1 MNHEY and CDR2 SVGEGT. The CDR3 is made up of 15 amino acids.

V and J are TRBV2 and TRBJ2-6; the D call of TRBD1 rests on TCRdb alone, since no DNA is present to check it. CDR1 is SNHLY and CDR2 is FYNNEI in the germline V gene. The CDR3 is 18 residues long. CDR3: CASSQLDRARTGANVLTF.

V usage is TRBV29-1 and J usage is TRBJ2-5; the D gene TCRdb calls, TRBD2, cannot be checked with no DNA. CDR3 size: 13 residues. Germline-derived CDR1 and CDR2 are SQVTM and ANQGSEA. The CDR3 sequence is CSVSRTSRETQYF.

The chain joins TRBV29-1 to TRBJ2-1; TCRdb gives TRBD2 as the D gene, but with no DNA this cannot be confirmed. This CDR3 region has 16 residues. CDR1 is SQVTM and CDR2 is ANQGSEA in the germline V gene. The CDR3 reads CSVTGLAGGHYNEQFF.

The chain recombines TRBV6-4 with TRBJ2-3; TCRdb's D gene call, TRBD2, goes unchecked for lack of DNA. This CDR3 has 16 amino acids. CDR1 is MRHNA and CDR2 is SNTAGT in the germline V gene. This CDR3 reads CASSDTSGSGTDTQYF.

V and J are TRBV5-1 and TRBJ1-5. This CDR3 region has 17 residues. Germline CDR1 SGHRS, CDR2 YFSETQ. This chain's CDR3 is CASSLGSRGEMNQPQHF.